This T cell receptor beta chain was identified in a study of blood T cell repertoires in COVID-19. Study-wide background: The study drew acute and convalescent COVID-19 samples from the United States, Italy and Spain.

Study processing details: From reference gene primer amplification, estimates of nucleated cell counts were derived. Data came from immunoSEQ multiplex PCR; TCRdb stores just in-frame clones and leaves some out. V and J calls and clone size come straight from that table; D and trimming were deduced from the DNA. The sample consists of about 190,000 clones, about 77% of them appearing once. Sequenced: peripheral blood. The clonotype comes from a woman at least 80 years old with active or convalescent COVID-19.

The CDR3 loop is CASSSAGTGGSPLHF. In DNA form, the CDR3 reads TGTGCCAGCAGCTCAGCCGGGACAGGAGGATCACCCCTCCACTTT. The chain combines TRBV5-4 with TRBJ1-6, with 8 bases fitting TRBD1. Germline-derived CDR1 and CDR2 are SGHNT and YYREEE (reference sequence). Losses at the gene ends were 3 bases for V and 10 bases for J; bases not matched to a gene: 9. The CDR3 spans 15 residues.